Below, 28 T cell receptor beta chains from the same sample are listed, as sequenced in a study of control samples from healthy donors and cancer patients. Sequencing used immunoSEQ multiplex PCR; TCRdb keeps in-frame clones, though not all of them. The data hold more than 150,000 clones, with approximately 90% observed a single time. The sequenced material came from blood. The source of these receptors is a woman in her 30s in good health.

This chain connects TRBV18 to TRBJ2-1; no definite D call. Germline assignment: CDR1 KGHSH and CDR2 LQKENI. V gave up 2 bases and J gave up 4 bases, with 9 bases separating them. The CDR3 has 14 residues. The CDR3: CASSPERTYNEQFF. The CDR3 nucleotides read TGTGCCAGCTCACCAGAGCGTACGTACAATGAGCAGTTCTTC.

The chain joins TRBV13 to TRBJ2-1; 15 positions agree with TRBD2. The CDR3 runs 17 residues. Germline CDR1 PRHDT, CDR2 FYEKMQ (reference sequence). J was trimmed by 5 bases and V by 5 bases; bases with no gene match: 7. For the CDR3, the DNA is TGTGCCAGCAGCAAAAGGACTAGCGGGAGGGCCCACAATGAGCAGTTCTTC. It encodes CASSKRTSGRAHNEQFF.

The chain uses TRBV9 and TRBJ2-1, with 7 nucleotides matching TRBD2. CDR3 length: 18 residues. Germline CDR1 reads SGDLS; CDR2 reads YYNGEE. V dropped 0 bases and J dropped 7; count of bases not matched to a gene: 16. CDR3 sequence (DNA): TGTGCCAGCAGCGTAGCTAGGGAGGGCCCCCGAGACGGTAATGAGCAGTTCTTC. Its protein is CASSVAREGPRDGNEQFF.

The CDR3 region is CASSQDASGRAQFF. The DNA of the CDR3 is TGCGCCAGCAGCCAAGACGCTAGCGGGAGGGCTCAGTTCTTC. The V call is TRBV4-1, the J call TRBJ2-1; 12 nucleotides line up with TRBD2. After removal of 0 bases from V and 13 bases from J, the junction contained 4 bases not matched to a gene. The CDR3 spans 14 residues. CDR1 is MGHRA and CDR2 is YSYEKL in the germline V gene.

This sequence joins TRBV5-1 and TRBJ2-1, with TRBD2 as a possible D gene (5 bases). The germline V gene has CDR1 SGHRS and CDR2 YFSETQ. V lost 6 bases to trimming and J lost 0 bases, with 13 bases between them. The CDR3 sequence is 15 residues long. The DNA for the CDR3 is TGCGCCAGCACTAAGGACTCAAGCTCCTACAATGAGCAGTTCTTC. As protein: CASTKDSSSYNEQFF.

This chain uses TRBV6-1 with TRBJ1-5; TRBD1 is a possible D gene (6 bases). The CDR3 sequence is 15 residues long. Looked up from germline, CDR1 is MNHNS and CDR2 is SASEGT. The V end was cut by 1 base, the J end by 7 bases, with 14 bases between. The CDR3 DNA reads as TGTGCCAGCAGTGAAGGGTACACAGACAGGCAGCCCCAGCATTTT. Protein product: CASSEGYTDRQPQHF.

The V and J genes are TRBV6-5 and TRBJ1-5, with a tentative D call TRBD1 (6 bases). The CDR3 sequence is 15 residues long. Trimming took 0 bases from V and 6 from J, leaving 12 bases between them. Germline V gene sequence: CDR1 MNHEY, CDR2 SVGAGI. CDR3 loop: CASSYSRQVSQPQHF. The CDR3 DNA follows: TGTGCCAGCAGTTACTCGAGACAGGTCAGTCAGCCCCAGCATTTT.

Here the CDR3 reads CASSDGGSGANVLTF. The DNA for the CDR3 is TGCGCCAGCAGTGATGGTGGGTCTGGGGCCAACGTCCTGACTTTC. The rearrangement uses TRBV10-2 and TRBJ2-6; D is uncertain. This CDR3 contains 15 residues. Germline CDR1 WSHSY, CDR2 SAAADI. With 3 bases removed from V and 1 base from J, the gap between germline ends came to 7 bases.

The chain combines TRBV6-4 with TRBJ2-5, with D unresolved. Germline V gene lookup returns CDR1 MRHNA and CDR2 SNTAGT. Deletions cut 6 bases from V and 7 bases from J, with 15 bases between. The CDR3 loop spans 13 amino acids. The CDR3 protein is CASSDRHPGTQYF. The CDR3 DNA is TGTGCCAGCAGCGATAGACACCCGGGGACCCAGTACTTC.

The V and J genes are TRBV5-1 and TRBJ2-7; 13 positions match TRBD2. The CDR3 extends over 18 amino acids. The V and J ends lost 0 bases and 2 bases, in that order; junction bases with no gene match: 8. CDR1 SGHRS and CDR2 YFSETQ come from the germline V gene. The CDR3 loop reads CASSLELAGGPRAYEQYF. CDR3 DNA sequence: TGCGCCAGCAGCTTGGAACTAGCGGGAGGGCCAAGGGCCTACGAGCAGTACTTC. The whole variable domain, remainder taken from reference TRBV5-1 and TRBJ2-7, is KAGVTQTPRYLIKTRGQQVTLSCSPISGHRSVSWYQQTPGQGLQFLFEYFSETQRNKGNFPGRFSGRQFSNSRSEMNVSTLELGDSALYLCASSLELAGGPRAYEQYFGPGTRLTVT.

The chain recombines TRBV27 with TRBJ1-5; D might be TRBD1 (5 bases). Trimming removed 3 bases at V and 4 bases at J, with 13 bases between. The CDR3 is 15 residues long. The germline V gene encodes CDR1 MNHEY and CDR2 SMNVEV (reference sequence). The CDR3 region is CASSFGQGRNQPQHF. The DNA of the CDR3 is TGTGCCAGCAGTTTCGGGCAGGGAAGAAATCAGCCCCAGCATTTT.

This chain links TRBV28 with TRBJ1-1; D perhaps matches TRBD1 (6 bases). Germline V gene sequence: CDR1 MDHEN, CDR2 SYDVKM. V lost 2 bases, J lost 5 bases, and 15 bases lay in between. CDR3 length: 15 residues. Here the CDR3 DNA reads TGTGCCAGCAGTTTAGGGACAAGTCCCAATACTGAAGCTTTCTTT. This codes for CASSLGTSPNTEAFF.

On this clone itself: The junction and the germline gene differ at one end; a read error may be behind it. Other DNA sequences within the sample encode an identical CDR3. J is TRBJ1-1 and V is TRBV7-9; D not certain. The CDR3 spans 15 residues. In germline, CDR1 is SEHNR, CDR2 FQNEAQ (reference sequence). CDR3 nucleotides: TGTGCCAGCAGCCCATCTCGAGGGTTGAACACTGAGGCTTTCTTT. Protein: CASSPSRGLNTEAFF.

This rearrangement joins TRBV15 to TRBJ2-5, with a possible D match to TRBD1 (6 bases). The CDR3 has 12 amino acids. CDR1 and CDR2 (germline): LNHNV, YYDKDF (reference sequence). V lost 11 bases to trimming and J lost 3 bases, with 13 bases between them. The CDR3 protein is CASGQQEETQYF. CDR3 DNA sequence: TGTGCCTCAGGACAGCAAGAAGAGACCCAGTACTTC.

The chain couples TRBV6-1 to TRBJ2-5; possibly TRBD2 for D (5 bases). Per the germline V gene, CDR1 is MNHNS and CDR2 is SASEGT. V dropped 0 bases and J dropped 5 bases, with 13 bases sitting between them. The CDR3 loop spans 15 amino acids. The CDR3 DNA reads TGTGCCAGCAGTGAAGCGCTTCGGGAAATTGAGACCCAGTACTTC. This sequence encodes CASSEALREIETQYF.

DNA of the CDR3: TGCAGTGCTATTGAATATAGCTCCTACAATGAGCAGTTCTTC. Translated, it gives CSAIEYSSYNEQFF. The rearrangement uses TRBV20-1 and TRBJ2-1, with D uncertain. The CDR3 runs to 14 residues. Germline V gene sequence: CDR1 DFQATT, CDR2 SNEGSKA (reference sequence). Trimming stripped 4 bases from V and 0 bases from J, with 10 bases between.

The CDR3 protein is CASSSYLTDTQYF. CDR3 DNA: TGCGCCAGCAGCTCATACTTGACAGATACGCAGTATTTT. This chain uses TRBV5-1 with TRBJ2-3; unclear D gene. CDR3 length: 13 residues. CDR1 and CDR2 from the germline V gene are SGHRS and YFSETQ. Trimming took off 3 bases at V and 3 bases at J, with 8 bases between the two ends.

The chain joins TRBV2 to TRBJ2-1, with TRBD1 matching over 7 bases. The ends lost 6 bases at V and 3 bases at J; junction bases unmatched: 8. Germline values: CDR1 SNHLY, CDR2 FYNNEI. This CDR3 has 15 residues. CDR3 protein: CASRATSGGYNEQFF. The CDR3 coding sequence is TGTGCCAGCAGAGCTACCTCAGGGGGCTACAATGAGCAGTTCTTC.

The rearrangement links TRBV12-3 or TRBV12-4 to TRBJ1-2, with D perhaps TRBD1 (5 bases). V was shortened by 6 bases and J by 10 bases, with 18 bases between the two germline ends. The CDR3 runs to 13 residues. CDR3 protein: CASSPGPVLDYTF. CDR3 sequence (DNA): TGTGCCAGCAGCCCGGGACCCGTCTTAGACTACACCTTC.

This chain connects TRBV28 to TRBJ2-7; tentative D call: TRBD1 (5 bases). The V end was cut by 9 bases, the J end by 3 bases, with 18 bases between. CDR1 MDHEN and CDR2 SYDVKM come from the germline V gene. The CDR3 runs 14 residues. The CDR3, as DNA: TGTGCCAGTCAATCCGGGCAGGGTAACTACGAGCAGTACTTC. As protein: CASQSGQGNYEQYF. Complete variable domain (other parts from reference TRBV28 and TRBJ2-7): DVKVTQSSRYLVKRTGEKVFLECVQDMDHENMFWYRQDPGLGLRLIYFSYDVKMKEKGDIPEGYSVSREKKERFSLILESASTNQTSMYLCASQSGQGNYEQYFGPGTRLTVT.

This chain links TRBV4-1 with TRBJ2-1, with D hard to call. The CDR3 is 15 residues long. V was trimmed by 0 bases and J by 7 bases, leaving 13 bases between them. CDR1 is MGHRA and CDR2 is YSYEKL in the germline V gene. The CDR3 protein is CASSQEAHFLNEQFF. The CDR3 DNA sequence: TGCGCCAGCAGCCAAGAAGCCCATTTCCTGAATGAGCAGTTCTTC.

This clone appeared once. This sequence joins TRBV3-1 (or the pseudogene TRBV3-2) and TRBJ2-1, with 13 bases that match TRBD2. The CDR3 has 17 residues. The germline gives CDR1 LGHDT, CDR2 YNNKEL (reference sequence). J lost 6 bases, V lost 0 bases, and 5 bases had no gene match. As DNA, the CDR3 is TGTGCCAGCAGCCAAGATCTTGGGACTAGCGGGATCAATGAGCAGTTCTTC. Amino acid sequence: CASSQDLGTSGINEQFF.

V usage is TRBV5-1 and J usage is TRBJ1-1; D gene unclear. From germline, CDR1 is SGHRS and CDR2 YFSETQ. CDR3 length: 14 residues. Trimming took 0 bases from V and 5 from J, leaving 11 bases between them. CDR3 amino acids: CASSLGGEETEAFF. CDR3 nucleotide sequence: TGCGCCAGCAGCTTGGGTGGAGAGGAAACTGAAGCTTTCTTT.

CDR3 DNA sequence: TGCGCCAGCAGTCCCGGACTAGCGGGAGCCGGGCAGTTCTTC. This encodes CASSPGLAGAGQFF. This chain links TRBV5-1 with TRBJ2-1; 13 positions agree with TRBD2. This CDR3 has 14 amino acids. The germline gives CDR1 SGHRS, CDR2 YFSETQ. The V segment lost 5 bases and the J segment 12 bases; nucleotides outside the gene matches: 8. Full variable domain (remainder filled in from reference TRBV5-1 and TRBJ2-1): KAGVTQTPRYLIKTRGQQVTLSCSPISGHRSVSWYQQTPGQGLQFLFEYFSETQRNKGNFPGRFSGRQFSNSRSEMNVSTLELGDSALYLCASSPGLAGAGQFFGPGTRLTVL.

The V and J genes are TRBV15 and TRBJ1-4; 10 bases are a match to TRBD1. With V trimmed by 5 bases and J by 6 bases, 3 bases remained unmatched. The germline gives CDR1 LNHNV, CDR2 YYDKDF (reference sequence). This CDR3 comprises 14 residues. The CDR3 is CATSQGTGDEKLFF. CDR3 DNA sequence: TGTGCCACCAGCCAGGGGACAGGGGATGAAAAACTGTTTTTT.

In nucleotides, the CDR3 is TGTGCCAGCAGCTTAGATATAGCGGGAGGGCCAAGAGATACGCAGTATTTT. It is translated as CASSLDIAGGPRDTQYF. The rearrangement links TRBV11-2 to TRBJ2-3; 11 bases are a match to TRBD2. Trimming took 0 bases from V and 5 from J; bases not matched to a gene: 7. Germline-derived CDR1 and CDR2 are SGHAT and FQNNGV. The CDR3 spans 17 residues. Combining the CDR3 with reference TRBV11-2 and TRBJ2-3 gives the whole variable domain EAGVAQSPRYKIIEKRQSVAFWCNPISGHATLYWYQQILGQGPKLLIQFQNNGVVDDSQLPKDRFSAERLKGVDSTLKIQPAKLEDSAVYLCASSLDIAGGPRDTQYFGPGTRLTVL.

The chain joins TRBV6-5 to TRBJ2-5; D unresolved. Trimming stripped 3 bases from V and 2 bases from J, with 10 bases between. Per germline, CDR1 MNHEY and CDR2 SVGAGI. This CDR3 is 14 amino acids long. The CDR3 here is CASSYLVGQETQYF. DNA for the CDR3: TGTGCCAGCAGTTATCTTGTGGGACAAGAGACCCAGTACTTC.

The chain has TRBV24-1 and TRBJ2-3, with D possibly TRBD2 on 6 matching bases. From germline, CDR1 is KGHDR and CDR2 SFDVKD. This CDR3 is 15 amino acids long. V dropped 4 bases and J dropped 2 bases, with 12 bases sitting between them. CDR3 in amino acids: CATSEAVAATDTQYF. CDR3 nucleotide sequence: TGTGCCACCAGTGAAGCCGTAGCGGCCACAGATACGCAGTATTTT.